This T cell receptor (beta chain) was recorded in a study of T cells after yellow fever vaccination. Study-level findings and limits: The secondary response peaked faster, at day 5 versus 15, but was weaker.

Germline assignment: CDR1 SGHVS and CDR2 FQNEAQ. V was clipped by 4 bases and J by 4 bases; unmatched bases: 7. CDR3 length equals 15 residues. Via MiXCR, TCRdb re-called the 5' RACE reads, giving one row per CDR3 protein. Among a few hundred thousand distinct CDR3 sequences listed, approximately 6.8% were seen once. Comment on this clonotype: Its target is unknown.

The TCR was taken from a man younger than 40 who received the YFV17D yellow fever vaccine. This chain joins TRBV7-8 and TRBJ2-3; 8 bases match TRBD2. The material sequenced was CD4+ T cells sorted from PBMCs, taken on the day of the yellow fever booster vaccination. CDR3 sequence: CASSSAPGGADTQYF. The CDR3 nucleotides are TGTGCCAGCAGCTCCGCCCCCGGGGGGGCAGATACGCAGTATTTT.